One sample yielded the 5 T cell receptor beta chains listed below, sequenced in a study of graft-versus-host responses after intestinal transplantation. These receptors lack a known antigen. The assay was immunoSEQ multiplex PCR, and TCRdb's table has in-frame clones only and misses some. The sample yields approximately 60,000 clones, more than 90% seen once. Sequencing was performed on unstimulated CD8+ T cells sorted from spleen or lymph node cells, taken before transplant. Receptors were obtained from a human donor who was the organ donor for an intestinal transplant.

The chain combines TRBV28 with TRBJ2-2, with 7 bases identical to TRBD1. V shed 4 bases, J shed 7 bases, and the junction held 6 bases outside the gene matches. The CDR3 is 14 amino acids. The germline gives CDR1 MDHEN, CDR2 SYDVKM. In nucleotides, the CDR3 is TGTGCCAGCAGTTACAGGGGAACGGACGGGGAGCTGTTTTTT. Amino acids: CASSYRGTDGELFF.

This chain uses TRBV28 with TRBJ2-7, with D possibly matching TRBD2 (7 bases). This CDR3 has 16 residues. Between the trimmed V and J ends, which lost 4 bases and 0 bases, there was a span of 16 bases. Germline assignment: CDR1 MDHEN and CDR2 SYDVKM. The CDR3 DNA reads TGTGCCAGCAGTTCGGAGGGAGGGACAAGCTCCTACGAGCAGTACTTC. The encoded protein is CASSSEGGTSSYEQYF.

The gene calls are TRBV28 and TRBJ1-5; D is ambiguous. V lost 4 bases to trimming and J lost 7 bases, with 11 bases between them. CDR1 and CDR2 (germline): MDHEN, SYDVKM. The CDR3 is made up of 13 amino acids. CDR3 DNA: TGTGCCAGCAGTTCTGCAGGCGAACAGCCCCAGCATTTT. Translated, it gives CASSSAGEQPQHF.

This chain joins TRBV5-1 and TRBJ2-3; weak D call: TRBD1 (6 bases). The V gene lost 4 bases and the J gene lost 1 base, with 13 bases spanning the gap. CDR3 length: 15 residues. Germline CDR1 is SGHRS and CDR2 is YFSETQ. CDR3 sequence reads: CASSVEQGGTDTQYF. Here the CDR3 DNA reads TGCGCCAGCAGCGTCGAACAGGGCGGCACAGATACGCAGTATTTT. Full variable domain (remainder filled in from reference TRBV5-1 and TRBJ2-3): KAGVTQTPRYLIKTRGQQVTLSCSPISGHRSVSWYQQTPGQGLQFLFEYFSETQRNKGNFPGRFSGRQFSNSRSEMNVSTLELGDSALYLCASSVEQGGTDTQYFGPGTRLTVL.

This clone showed up just once. The genes are TRBV4-3 and TRBJ2-6, with D perhaps matching TRBD1 (5 bases). The V and J ends lost 1 base and 0 bases respectively, with 10 bases between them. Germline CDR1 LGHNA, CDR2 YSLEER. The CDR3 sequence is 17 residues long. The CDR3 DNA is TGCGCCAGCAGCCAAGGGGGCAGTGGCTCTGGGGCCAACGTCCTGACTTTC. Encoded protein: CASSQGGSGSGANVLTF.